These 8 T cell receptor beta chains were all obtained from the same sample, sequenced in a study of beta chain features in type 1 diabetes. The study's findings and limits: Moderate but significant shortening of TCRB CDR3s was recorded in all four CD4+ subsets from Type 1 diabetes patients.

These receptors' antigens are unknown. What was sequenced were expressed TCRB transcripts, since all of the isolated RNA had been reverse transcribed. Produced via immunoSEQ multiplex PCR; TCRdb's table is partial and in-frame only. The sample consists of 200,000 to 250,000 clones, around 16% of them appearing once. Sequenced: naive CD4+ T cells from blood. Receptor source: a man aged 30 to 39 with type 1 diabetes.

This clone was recorded a few times. This chain connects TRBV11-2 to TRBJ2-5; D is perhaps TRBD2 (5 bases). The length of the CDR3 is 15 residues. Trimming removed 5 bases at V and 5 bases at J, with 18 bases between. Per the germline V gene, CDR1 is SGHAT and CDR2 is FQNNGV. CDR3 in amino acids: CASSHLGHGGETQYF. CDR3 nucleotide sequence: TGTGCCAGCAGCCACCTAGGCCACGGCGGGGAGACCCAGTACTTC.

This clone was picked up a small number of times. The rearrangement uses TRBV19 and TRBJ2-2, with D hard to call. The germline V gene encodes CDR1 LNHDA and CDR2 SQIVND (reference sequence). The CDR3 runs to 11 residues. The V gene lost 3 bases and the J gene lost 7 bases, with 3 bases spanning the gap. Here the CDR3 DNA reads TGTGCCAGTAGTATTATCGGGGAGCTGTTTTTT. Residues: CASSIIGELFF. The complete variable domain, with remaining parts taken from reference TRBV19 and TRBJ2-2, reads DGGITQSPKYLFRKEGQNVTLSCEQNLNHDAMYWYRQDPGQGLRLIYYSQIVNDFQKGDIAEGYSVSREKKESFPLTVTSAQKNPTAFYLCASSIIGELFFGEGSRLTVL.

This chain links TRBV27 with TRBJ2-7; 8 nucleotides match TRBD2. The CDR3 covers 15 residues. The V and J ends lost 5 bases and 4 bases, in that order; junction bases with no gene match: 10. From germline, CDR1 is MNHEY and CDR2 SMNVEV (reference sequence). CDR3 sequence: CASSEQAGVWYEQYF. The CDR3 DNA is TGTGCCAGCAGTGAGCAAGCGGGAGTTTGGTACGAGCAGTACTTC.

This clone was observed a handful of times. This chain joins TRBV30 and TRBJ2-3, with a possible D match to TRBD2 (6 bases). The CDR3 length is 13 residues. Trimming took off 4 bases at V and 4 bases at J, with 12 bases between the two ends. Germline V gene data show CDR1 as GTSNPN and CDR2 as SVGIG (reference sequence). In DNA, the CDR3 is TGTGCCTGGAACGGGAGAATGGCAGATACGCAGTATTTT. It yields the protein CAWNGRMADTQYF.

The chain links TRBV28 to TRBJ2-1; D unresolved. Trimming took 3 bases from V and 10 from J, leaving 10 bases between them. The CDR3 length is 12 residues. The germline V gene encodes CDR1 MDHEN and CDR2 SYDVKM. CDR3 DNA sequence: TGTGCCAGCAGTTTTATCCCTGCGGAGCAGTTCTTC. Protein product: CASSFIPAEQFF.

The chain joins TRBV5-6 to TRBJ2-3; TRBD1 aligns across 9 bases. The CDR3 has 14 residues. Unmatched junction bases numbered 8, after V lost 4 bases and J lost 8 bases. Germline CDR1 reads SGHDT; CDR2 reads YYEEEE. CDR3: CASSPGQGLATQYF. Written as DNA, the CDR3 is TGTGCCAGCAGCCCGGGACAGGGTCTAGCTACGCAGTATTTT.

The chain is built from TRBV6-5 and TRBJ2-7; the match to TRBD2 covers 7 bases. Germline V gene sequence: CDR1 MNHEY, CDR2 SVGAGI. Losses at the gene ends were 0 bases for V and 0 bases for J; bases not matched to a gene: 2. The CDR3 extends over 15 amino acids. CDR3 sequence: CASSYSGGSSYEQYF. Written as DNA, the CDR3 is TGTGCCAGCAGTTACTCGGGCGGGAGCTCCTACGAGCAGTACTTC.

The chain joins TRBV7-2 to TRBJ1-5; perhaps TRBD1 as D (6 bases). This CDR3 has 12 amino acids. Germline loops: CDR1 SGHTA, CDR2 FQGNSA. The ends were cut back, 5 bases at V and 7 bases at J, with 9 bases in the middle. The DNA of the CDR3 is TGTGCCAGCAGCCACAGGGAACAGCCCCAGCATTTT. It translates to CASSHREQPQHF.